Here is one T cell receptor (beta chain) with its context. The antigen is undetermined. The sample originates from a study of OX40 agonist ivuxolimab in advanced cancers. Overall study results and limits: Blood T cells, both CD4+ and CD8+, expanded clonally by week 6 at 0.1 to 3.0 mg/kg.

V dropped 1 base and J dropped 2 bases, with 16 bases sitting between them. The CDR3 runs 16 residues. From germline, CDR1 is SGHDT and CDR2 YYEEEE. Using immunoSEQ multiplex PCR, the repertoire was profiled, and TCRdb retains in-frame clones only, with some absent. Of about 93,000 clones in the sample, about 91% were seen once. This sequence was found in an adult with an advanced solid tumor such as melanoma, head and neck, liver or kidney cancer. The chain recombines TRBV5-6 with TRBJ2-7; D is unresolved. The sample consisted of CD4+ or CD8+ T cells sorted from blood, taken in a trial of the OX40 agonist ivuxolimab. The CDR3, as DNA: TGTGCCAGCAGCTTGAACGGTGGTCTCGGCGCCTACGAGCAGTACTTC. Translated: CASSLNGGLGAYEQYF.